The 8 T cell receptor beta chains given below trace back to one sample, sequenced in a study of T cell responses to AZD1222 COVID-19 vaccine. The repertoire was sequenced with immunoSEQ multiplex PCR; TCRdb's copy has only in-frame clones and lacks some. This repertoire shows about 100,000 clones, roughly 91% found once; its top ten account for roughly 1.8%. This specimen consisted of peripheral blood, obtained on day 0 of AZD1222 vaccination. Receptors originate from an adult in good health.

This clone has just one count. The chain uses TRBV7-9 and TRBJ2-1; no definite D call. The CDR3 spans 11 residues. V lost 1 base and J 15 bases, leaving 10 bases between the germline ends. CDR1 SEHNR and CDR2 FQNEAQ come from the germline V gene (reference sequence). CDR3 amino acids: CASSLGEYRFF. The CDR3 DNA sequence: TGTGCCAGCAGCTTAGGAGAGTACCGGTTCTTC.

The J gene is TRBJ1-5, the V gene TRBV6-4; D not certain. Germline values: CDR1 MRHNA, CDR2 SNTAGT. This CDR3 is built from 13 residues. With 6 bases removed from V and 0 bases from J, the gap between germline ends came to 6 bases. This CDR3 is CASSPNSNQPQHF. CDR3 nucleotides: TGTGCCAGCAGCCCCAATAGCAATCAGCCCCAGCATTTT.

This chain joins TRBV9 and TRBJ2-1; TRBD2 aligns across 8 bases. CDR3 size: 17 residues. Per the germline V gene, CDR1 is SGDLS and CDR2 is YYNGEE. V lost 0 bases and J lost 2; bases outside the gene matches: 7. The CDR3 DNA follows: TGTGCCAGCAGCGTAGCGGGAGGGCCTAGGGCCTACAATGAGCAGTTCTTC. Its translation is CASSVAGGPRAYNEQFF.

V and J are TRBV5-6 and TRBJ2-7; D tentatively reads TRBD1 or TRBD2 (5 bases each). Germline CDR1 is SGHDT and CDR2 is YYEEEE. V gave up 4 bases and J gave up 4 bases, with 15 bases separating them. The CDR3 is made up of 14 amino acids. The CDR3 coding sequence is TGTGCCAGCAGCCAAAGGTTGGGGGATTACGAGCAGTACTTC. Its translation is CASSQRLGDYEQYF.

The chain combines TRBV20-1 with TRBJ1-2; no firm D call. Germline CDR1 DFQATT, CDR2 SNEGSKA (reference sequence). The germline V and J ends were trimmed by 7 bases and 5 bases, with 14 bases remaining between them. This CDR3 is 12 amino acids long. The CDR3 DNA reads TGCAGTGTTAGTCGGGATTCTTATGGCTACACCTTC. It translates to CSVSRDSYGYTF.

The V gene is TRBV28, the J gene TRBJ1-2, with D hard to call. The CDR3 is 14 residues long. V lost 4 bases to trimming and J lost 1 base, with 10 bases between them. CDR1 is MDHEN and CDR2 is SYDVKM in the germline V gene. The DNA for the CDR3 is TGTGCCAGCAGTTCTCGGATTTATAACTATGGCTACACCTTC. Translated: CASSSRIYNYGYTF.

The V and J genes are TRBV3-1 (or the pseudogene TRBV3-2) and TRBJ1-1; D uncertain. The germline V gene encodes CDR1 LGHDT and CDR2 YNNKEL (reference sequence). Trimming stripped 4 bases from V and 11 bases from J, with 14 bases between. The CDR3 is 12 residues long. CDR3 residues: CASSPFGLLAFF. The DNA of the CDR3 is TGTGCCAGCAGCCCTTTCGGGTTATTGGCTTTCTTT.

The chain combines TRBV24-1 with TRBJ2-3; D ambiguous. CDR3 size: 14 residues. The germline V gene encodes CDR1 KGHDR and CDR2 SFDVKD. V shed 3 bases and J shed 5 bases, with 11 bases lying between them. This chain's CDR3 is CATSDPYYGDTQYF. Written as DNA, the CDR3 is TGTGCCACCAGTGATCCATACTACGGAGATACGCAGTATTTT.